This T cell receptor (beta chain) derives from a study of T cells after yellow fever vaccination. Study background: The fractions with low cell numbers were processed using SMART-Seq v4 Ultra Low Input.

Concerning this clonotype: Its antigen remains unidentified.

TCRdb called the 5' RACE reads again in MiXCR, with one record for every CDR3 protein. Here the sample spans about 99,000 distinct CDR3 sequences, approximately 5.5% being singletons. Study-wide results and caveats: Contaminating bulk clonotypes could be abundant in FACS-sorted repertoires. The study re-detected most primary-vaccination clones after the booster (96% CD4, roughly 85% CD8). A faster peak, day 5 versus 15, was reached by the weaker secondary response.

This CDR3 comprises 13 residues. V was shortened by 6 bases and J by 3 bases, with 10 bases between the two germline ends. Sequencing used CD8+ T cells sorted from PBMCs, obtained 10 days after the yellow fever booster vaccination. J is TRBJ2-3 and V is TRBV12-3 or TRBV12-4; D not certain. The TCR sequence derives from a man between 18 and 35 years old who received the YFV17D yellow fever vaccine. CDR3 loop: CASSPEPTDTQYF. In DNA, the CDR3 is TGTGCCAGCAGCCCGGAACCGACAGATACGCAGTATTTT.